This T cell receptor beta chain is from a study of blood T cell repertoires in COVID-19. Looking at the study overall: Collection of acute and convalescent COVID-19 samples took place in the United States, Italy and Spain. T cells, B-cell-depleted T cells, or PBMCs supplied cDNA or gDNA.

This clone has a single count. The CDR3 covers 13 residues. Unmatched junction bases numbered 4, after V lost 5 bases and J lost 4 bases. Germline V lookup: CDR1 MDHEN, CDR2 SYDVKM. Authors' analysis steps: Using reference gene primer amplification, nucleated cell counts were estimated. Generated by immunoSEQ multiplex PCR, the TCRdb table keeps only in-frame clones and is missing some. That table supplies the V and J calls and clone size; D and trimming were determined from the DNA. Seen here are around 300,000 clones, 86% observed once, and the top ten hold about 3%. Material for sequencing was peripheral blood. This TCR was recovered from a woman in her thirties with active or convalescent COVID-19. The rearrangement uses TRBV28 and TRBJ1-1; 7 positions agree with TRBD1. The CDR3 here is CASSQTGRTEAFF. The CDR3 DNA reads TGTGCCAGCAGTCAGACAGGGCGCACTGAAGCTTTCTTT.